The following is a T cell receptor (beta chain) sequence with its context. The source of the sample is a study of blood T cell repertoires in COVID-19. Study in general: Acute and convalescent COVID-19 specimens originated in the United States, Italy and Spain. Nucleic acid was either cDNA or gDNA, and it came from T cells, B-cell-depleted T cells, or PBMCs.

Germline V lookup: CDR1 MNHEY, CDR2 SVGAGI. This CDR3 spans 12 amino acids. V gave up 8 bases and J gave up 8 bases, with 13 bases separating them. In the study's own analysis: It was from reference gene primer amplification that nucleated cell counts were estimated. Using immunoSEQ multiplex PCR, the repertoire was profiled, and TCRdb retains in-frame clones only, with some absent. That table is the source of V, J and clone size, and D and trimming were worked out from the DNA. The sample shows 110,000 or so clones, about 80% of them seen only once. The receptor's source is a woman between 65 and 79 years old with acute or convalescent COVID-19. This chain joins TRBV6-5 and TRBJ1-3; D remains ambiguous. The source material was peripheral blood. CDR3 sequence: CASGGLADTIYF. The CDR3, as DNA: TGTGCCAGCGGCGGACTGGCGGACACCATATATTTT.